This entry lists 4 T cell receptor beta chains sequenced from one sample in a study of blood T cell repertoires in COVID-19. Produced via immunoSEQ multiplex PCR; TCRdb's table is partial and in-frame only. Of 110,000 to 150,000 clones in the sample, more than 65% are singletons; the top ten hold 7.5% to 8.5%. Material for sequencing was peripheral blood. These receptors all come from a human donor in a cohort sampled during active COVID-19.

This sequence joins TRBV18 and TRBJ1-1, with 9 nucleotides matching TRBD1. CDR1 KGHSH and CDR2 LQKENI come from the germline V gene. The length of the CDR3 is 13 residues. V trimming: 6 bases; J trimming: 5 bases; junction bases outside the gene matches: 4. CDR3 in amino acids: CASSPGQGTEAFF. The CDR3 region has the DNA TGTGCCAGCTCGCCCGGACAGGGGACTGAAGCTTTCTTT.

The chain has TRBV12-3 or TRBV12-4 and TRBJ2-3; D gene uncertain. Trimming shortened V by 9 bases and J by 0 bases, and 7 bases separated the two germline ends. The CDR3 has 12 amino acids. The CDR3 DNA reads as TGTGCCAGTCAGACTAGCACAGATACGCAGTATTTT. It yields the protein CASQTSTDTQYF.

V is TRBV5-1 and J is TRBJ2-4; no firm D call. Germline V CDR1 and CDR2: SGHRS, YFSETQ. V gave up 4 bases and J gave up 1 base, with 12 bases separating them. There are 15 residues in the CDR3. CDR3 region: CASSLNVRAKNIQYF. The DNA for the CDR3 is TGCGCCAGCAGCCTAAACGTCAGGGCCAAAAACATTCAGTACTTC. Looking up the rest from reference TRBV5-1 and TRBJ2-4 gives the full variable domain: KAGVTQTPRYLIKTRGQQVTLSCSPISGHRSVSWYQQTPGQGLQFLFEYFSETQRNKGNFPGRFSGRQFSNSRSEMNVSTLELGDSALYLCASSLNVRAKNIQYFGAGTRLSVL.

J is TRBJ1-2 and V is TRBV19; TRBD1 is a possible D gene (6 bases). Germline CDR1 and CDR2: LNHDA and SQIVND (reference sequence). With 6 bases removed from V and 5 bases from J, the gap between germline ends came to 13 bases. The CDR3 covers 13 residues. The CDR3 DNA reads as TGTGCCAGTAGACCAGGGGTAAAGTATGGCTACACCTTC. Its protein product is CASRPGVKYGYTF.